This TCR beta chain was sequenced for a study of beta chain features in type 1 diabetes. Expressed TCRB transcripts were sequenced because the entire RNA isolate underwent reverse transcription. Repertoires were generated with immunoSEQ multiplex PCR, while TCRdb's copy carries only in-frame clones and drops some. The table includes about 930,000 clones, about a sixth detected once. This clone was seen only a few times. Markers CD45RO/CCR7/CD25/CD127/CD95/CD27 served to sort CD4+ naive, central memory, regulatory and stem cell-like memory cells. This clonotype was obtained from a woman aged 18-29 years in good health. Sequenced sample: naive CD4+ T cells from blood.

Here the CDR3 reads CAISESGRLGAQFF. DNA for the CDR3: TGTGCCATCAGTGAGTCGGGTAGATTAGGCGCGCAGTTCTTC. The gene calls are TRBV10-3 and TRBJ2-1, with D uncertain. The CDR3 extends over 14 amino acids. Germline V CDR1 and CDR2: ENHRY, SYGVKD. V was shortened by 0 bases and J by 12 bases, with 15 bases between the two germline ends.